The source of this TCR beta chain is a study of Ad26.COV2.S vaccination and SARS-CoV-2 variants. Treatment defined: roughly 18 received Ad26.COV2.S at low or high dose, single or two shots; about 5 received placebo; per-sample allocation not given. Sampling was performed 63 days after the first vaccine or placebo injection. The study, taken as a whole, reports: Substantial breadth in spike-specific CD8+ and CD4+ T cell responses was reportedly seen after vaccination.

Worth noting for this clone: Its target is not known.

The table came from immunoSEQ multiplex PCR; TCRdb's copy has only in-frame clones and leaves some out. This table holds 360,000 or so clones, roughly 90% found once. Here the sequenced sample was peripheral blood, taken in a trial of Ad26.COV2.S vaccine versus placebo. This clonotype was sampled from a person aged 18 to 65 who received the Ad26.COV2.S COVID-19 vaccine or a placebo.

The CDR3 is CASSRLSSSYNEQFF. The CDR3 coding sequence is TGTGCCAGCAGCCGCCTGTCTAGCTCCTACAATGAGCAGTTCTTC. V is TRBV11-2 and J is TRBJ2-1; D not certain. The germline gives CDR1 SGHAT, CDR2 FQNNGV. Trimming shortened V by 5 bases and J by 0 bases, and 11 bases separated the two germline ends. This CDR3 has 15 amino acids.